The clone carrying this T cell receptor beta chain is a singleton in its sample. The antigen is undetermined. The sample is drawn from a study of cytomegalovirus exposure and HLA in healthy donors. Overall study findings and caveats: Confirmation in vitro established that a few CMV-associated chains were specific for CMV antigens. Of the V segments, some could not be distinguished, including TRBV6-2 and TRBV6-3, and were excluded. The study labeled fewer than 200 TCR beta chains cytomegalovirus-associated.

Germline-derived CDR1 and CDR2 are MDHEN and SYDVKM. This CDR3 has 15 residues. After removal of 4 bases from V and 3 bases from J, the junction contained 9 bases not matched to a gene. This PCR relied on a set of 60 Vbeta primers and 13 Jbeta primers. Data came from immunoSEQ multiplex PCR; TCRdb stores just in-frame clones and leaves some out. The sample comprises 150,000 to 200,000 clones, about 87% of which are singletons, and roughly 1.7% rests with the top ten. This chain uses TRBV28 with TRBJ2-7; 7 positions agree with TRBD1. Sequencing was done on a sample of PBMCs. The TCR comes from a woman in her late teens or twenties in good health and CMV-seronegative. CDR3 loop: CASSSEGANLYEQYF. As DNA, the CDR3 is TGTGCCAGCAGTTCTGAGGGGGCCAATCTCTACGAGCAGTACTTC.